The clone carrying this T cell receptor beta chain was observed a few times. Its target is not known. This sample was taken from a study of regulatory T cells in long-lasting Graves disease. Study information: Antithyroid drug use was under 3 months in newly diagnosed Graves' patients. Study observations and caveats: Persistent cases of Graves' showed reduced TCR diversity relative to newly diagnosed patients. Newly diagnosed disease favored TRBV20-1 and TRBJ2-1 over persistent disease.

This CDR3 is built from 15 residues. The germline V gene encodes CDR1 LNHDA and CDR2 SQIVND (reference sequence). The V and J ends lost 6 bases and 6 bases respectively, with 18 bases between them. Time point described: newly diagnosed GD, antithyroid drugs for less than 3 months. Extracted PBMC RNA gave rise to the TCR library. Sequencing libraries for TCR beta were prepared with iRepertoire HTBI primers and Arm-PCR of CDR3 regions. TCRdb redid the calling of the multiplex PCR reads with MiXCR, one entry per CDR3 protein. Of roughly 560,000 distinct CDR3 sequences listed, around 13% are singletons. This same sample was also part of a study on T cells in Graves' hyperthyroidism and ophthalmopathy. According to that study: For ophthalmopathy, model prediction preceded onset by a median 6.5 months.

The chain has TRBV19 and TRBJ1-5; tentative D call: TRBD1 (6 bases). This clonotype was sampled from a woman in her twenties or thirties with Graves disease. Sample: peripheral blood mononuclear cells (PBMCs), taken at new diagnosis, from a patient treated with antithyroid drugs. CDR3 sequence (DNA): TGTGCCAGTAGCCGACGGGGGGGCGCGGGTCAGCCCCAGCATTTT. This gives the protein CASSRRGGAGQPQHF.